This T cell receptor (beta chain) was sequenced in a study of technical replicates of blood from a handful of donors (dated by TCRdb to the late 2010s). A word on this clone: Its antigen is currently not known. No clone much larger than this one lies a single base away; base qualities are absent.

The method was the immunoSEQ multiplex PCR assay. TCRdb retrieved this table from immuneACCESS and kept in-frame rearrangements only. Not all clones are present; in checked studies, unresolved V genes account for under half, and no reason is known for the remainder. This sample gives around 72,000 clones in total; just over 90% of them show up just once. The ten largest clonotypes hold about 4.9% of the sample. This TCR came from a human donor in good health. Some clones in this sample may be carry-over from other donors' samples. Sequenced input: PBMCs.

The CDR3 region: CASSQRDSPEAFF. The DNA sequence is TGTGCCAGCAGCCAACGGGACAGCCCTGAAGCTTTCTTT. The chain was built from TRBV4-2 and TRBJ1-1; TRBD1 fits 7 bases in the junction. Including cysteine and phenylalanine, the CDR3 has 13 amino acids. Of all the DNA, just the CDR3 is kept, 39 bases in frame from base 1. Taken from the germline V gene, the CDR1 and CDR2 loops are LGHNA and YNFKEQ. V and J are trimmed by 2 bases and 6 bases, and the gene matches miss 3 bases of the junction.